This is a list of T cell receptor beta chains from one sample in a study of cytomegalovirus exposure and HLA in healthy donors. The table came from immunoSEQ multiplex PCR; TCRdb's copy has only in-frame clones and leaves some out. The repertoire holds roughly 180,000 clones, with more than 75% as singletons. Sequencing was performed on PBMCs. The receptors were sampled from a woman in her 30s in good health and CMV-seropositive. The CDR3 runs from the conserved cysteine through the conserved F or W. Fields, in order: V gene, clone size, D gene, J gene, CDR3 protein, CDR3 DNA. D genes are given only for firm matches. Clone size is shown for a subset of rows, as once, few, many or a class of expanded clone.

TRBV4-1	-	-	TRBJ2-7	CASSHPPQVATYEQYF	TGCGCCAGCAGCCACCCACCCCAGGTTGCAACCTACGAGCAGTACTTC
TRBV30	once	TRBD2	TRBJ2-1	CAWSKRGYNEQFF	TGTGCCTGGAGTAAGCGGGGGTACAATGAGCAGTTCTTC
TRBV5-4	-	-	TRBJ2-5	CASSLGGDETQYF	TGTGCCAGCAGCTTGGGGGGGGACGAGACCCAGTACTTC
TRBV7-9	-	-	TRBJ2-3	CASSLDGRPPDTQYF	TGTGCCAGCAGCTTAGATGGCAGGCCACCAGATACGCAGTATTTT
TRBV7-8	-	-	TRBJ2-7	CASSLASLSREQYF	TGTGCCAGCAGCTTAGCGTCTCTATCGAGAGAGCAGTACTTC
TRBV7-9	few	TRBD1	TRBJ2-7	CASSLTGAYEQYF	TGTGCCAGCAGCTTGACAGGGGCCTACGAGCAGTACTTC
TRBV6-1	-	TRBD2	TRBJ2-5	CASSEATSGIQETQYF	TGTGCCAGCAGTGAAGCCACTAGCGGGATTCAAGAGACCCAGTACTTC
TRBV7-2	-	-	TRBJ2-3	CASSPRGSSTDTQYF	TGTGCCAGCAGCCCCCGGGGTTCTAGCACAGATACGCAGTATTTT
TRBV19	once	TRBD2	TRBJ2-5	CASRGAGGTHDQETQYF	TGTGCCAGTAGGGGAGCGGGGGGCACCCACGACCAAGAGACCCAGTACTTC
TRBV10-2	-	TRBD2	TRBJ2-2	CASSDPRSGASTGELFF	TGCGCCAGCAGTGACCCCCGTAGCGGGGCTAGCACCGGGGAGCTGTTTTTT
TRBV5-1	-	-	TRBJ1-3	CASSLTGSGNTIYF	TGCGCCAGCAGCTTAACCGGGTCTGGAAACACCATATATTTT
TRBV6-1	few	TRBD1	TRBJ2-3	CASKIGQGAGDTQYF	TGTGCCAGCAAGATAGGACAGGGGGCCGGAGATACGCAGTATTTT
TRBV5-1	-	-	TRBJ1-1	CASSYGDRKNTEAFF	TGCGCCAGCAGCTATGGTGACAGGAAGAACACTGAAGCTTTCTTT
TRBV9	few	TRBD2	TRBJ2-3	CASSVGTSGSTDTQYF	TGTGCCAGCAGCGTCGGGACTAGCGGAAGCACAGATACGCAGTATTTT
TRBV7-2	-	TRBD1	TRBJ2-5	CASSLGQGVWETQYF	TGTGCCAGCAGCTTGGGACAGGGGGTTTGGGAGACCCAGTACTTC
TRBV9	-	-	TRBJ2-1	CASSGSPGPDGEQFF	TGTGCCAGCAGCGGGTCCCCAGGCCCCGATGGGGAGCAGTTCTTC
TRBV12-5	-	-	TRBJ1-6	CASGAGEGSSPLHF	TGTGCTAGTGGGGCGGGGGAAGGGTCTTCACCCCTCCACTTT
TRBV18	-	TRBD2	TRBJ2-5	CASSPNQALAGVQETQYF	TGTGCCAGCTCACCAAATCAGGCGCTAGCGGGGGTGCAAGAGACCCAGTACTTC
TRBV18	-	TRBD1	TRBJ2-7	CASSPKDREVEQYF	TGTGCCAGCTCCCCGAAGGACAGGGAGGTCGAGCAGTACTTC
TRBV4-2	-	-	TRBJ1-4	CASSQGGSSEKLFF	TGTGCCAGCAGCCAAGGAGGGAGCAGTGAAAAACTGTTTTTT
TRBV5-8	-	-	TRBJ1-2	CASSSDSGSYGYTF	TGTGCCAGCAGCTCGGACAGTGGGTCCTATGGCTACACCTTC
TRBV5-4	-	-	TRBJ1-5	CASSLRDTNNQPQHF	TGTGCCAGCAGCTTACGGGACACGAACAATCAGCCCCAGCATTTT
TRBV4-3	-	TRBD2	TRBJ2-3	CASSLKLAGGPGDTQYF	TGCGCCAGCAGCCTCAAACTAGCGGGGGGACCGGGAGATACGCAGTATTTT
TRBV7-3	-	TRBD1	TRBJ2-5	CASSPGQKLQETQYF	TGTGCCAGCAGCCCGGGACAGAAGTTACAAGAGACCCAGTACTTC
TRBV29-1	-	TRBD1	TRBJ2-2	CSVTGNGEPFF	TGCAGCGTGACAGGGAACGGGGAGCCGTTTTTT
TRBV5-4	-	TRBD1	TRBJ1-2	CASSAVPGGSNYGYTF	TGTGCCAGCAGCGCGGTTCCAGGGGGAAGTAACTATGGCTACACCTTC
TRBV15	-	TRBD1	TRBJ1-4	CATSRDRDSNEKLFF	TGTGCCACCAGCAGAGATCGGGACAGCAATGAAAAACTGTTTTTT
TRBV5-8	-	-	TRBJ2-7	CASSLDTSSYEQYF	TGTGCCAGCAGCTTAGATACGAGCTCCTACGAGCAGTACTTC
TRBV5-4	-	TRBD1	TRBJ1-2	CASSLGQGKYGYTF	TGTGCCAGCAGCCTCGGACAGGGAAAATATGGCTACACCTTC
TRBV20-1	few	-	TRBJ1-1	CSARVDSEAFF	TGCAGTGCTAGAGTGGACAGTGAAGCTTTCTTT
TRBV6-6	-	TRBD1	TRBJ2-5	CASSPPSTGAETQYF	TGTGCCAGCAGTCCTCCTTCGACAGGGGCGGAGACCCAGTACTTC
TRBV18	-	-	TRBJ1-5	CASSPGSFNQPQHF	TGTGCCAGCTCCCCCGGGAGTTTCAATCAGCCCCAGCATTTT
TRBV5-4	-	-	TRBJ1-2	CASGPTAGDYGYTF	TGTGCCAGCGGCCCTACGGCAGGGGACTATGGCTACACCTTC
TRBV4-3	-	-	TRBJ2-1	CASSQDQGTTYYNEQFF	TGCGCCAGCAGCCAAGATCAGGGGACGACCTACTACAATGAGCAGTTCTTC
TRBV18	-	-	TRBJ2-2	CASSPREGGELFF	TGTGCCAGCTCACCAAGAGAGGGCGGGGAGCTGTTTTTT
TRBV7-7	-	-	TRBJ2-5	CASSFQGGTQYF	TGTGCCAGCAGCTTTCAGGGGGGGACCCAGTACTTC
TRBV19	-	-	TRBJ1-6	CASSMMQYNSPLHF	TGTGCCAGTAGTATGATGCAGTATAATTCACCCCTCCACTTT
TRBV6-5	-	-	TRBJ1-6	CASSYSAGPPLHF	TGTGCCAGCAGTTACTCCGCAGGGCCACCCCTCCACTTT
TRBV7-2	-	TRBD1	TRBJ1-4	CASSRTGDTNEKLFF	TGTGCCAGCAGCCGGACAGGGGACACTAATGAAAAACTGTTTTTT
TRBV5-1	-	TRBD2	TRBJ2-7	CASSFGRGGQKQYF	TGCGCCAGCAGCTTTGGGCGGGGGGGCCAGAAGCAGTACTTC
TRBV30	-	TRBD2	TRBJ2-1	CAWSVPLAGTYNEQFF	TGTGCCTGGAGTGTACCGCTAGCGGGGACCTACAATGAGCAGTTCTTC
TRBV4-1	-	-	TRBJ2-2	CASSQDGRLLHPGELFF	TGCGCCAGCAGCCAAGATGGCAGACTTCTTCATCCCGGGGAGCTGTTTTTT
TRBV5-1	-	-	TRBJ2-5	CASRLSEKGEPLGRTQYF	TGCGCCAGCAGACTATCTGAAAAGGGAGAACCACTTGGAAGGACCCAGTACTTC
TRBV4-2	few	-	TRBJ2-1	CASSQGFGGSEQFF	TGTGCCAGCAGCCAGGGGTTTGGGGGCAGTGAGCAGTTCTTC
TRBV9	-	-	TRBJ2-7	CASSVVMGGEQYF	TGTGCCAGCAGCGTAGTGATGGGGGGCGAGCAGTACTTC
TRBV6-1	-	TRBD1	TRBJ1-3	CASREAGQGASGNTIYF	TGTGCCAGCAGGGAAGCGGGACAGGGCGCCTCTGGAAACACCATATATTTT
TRBV30	-	-	TRBJ1-2	CAWSLRYLGRAYGYTF	TGTGCCTGGAGTTTAAGGTACTTGGGCAGAGCCTATGGCTACACCTTC
TRBV15	once	TRBD1	TRBJ1-1	CATSRDRGTAEAFF	TGTGCCACCAGCAGAGATAGAGGGACAGCTGAAGCTTTCTTT
TRBV15	-	TRBD1	TRBJ1-3	CATSIDRAKGNTIYF	TGTGCCACCAGCATTGACAGGGCAAAAGGAAACACCATATATTTT
TRBV5-1	few	-	TRBJ1-4	CASSLDIRGILTTNEKLFF	TGCGCCAGCAGCTTGGATATCCGGGGGATACTGACAACTAATGAAAAACTGTTTTTT
TRBV15	-	TRBD1	TRBJ1-5	CATSFRDRGNPQHF	TGTGCCACCAGCTTCCGGGACAGGGGAAATCCCCAGCATTTT
TRBV9	-	TRBD1	TRBJ2-1	CASSVGQGNNEQFF	TGTGCCAGCAGCGTAGGACAGGGAAACAATGAGCAGTTCTTC
TRBV4-3	-	-	TRBJ1-5	CASSPRVGSNQPQHF	TGCGCCAGCAGCCCCAGGGTGGGAAGCAATCAGCCCCAGCATTTT
TRBV28	-	TRBD1	TRBJ1-2	CASSLGSQGANYGYTF	TGTGCCAGCAGTCTAGGGAGTCAGGGGGCTAACTATGGCTACACCTTC
TRBV28	-	TRBD1	TRBJ1-2	CASSFFRTGQRPANYGYTF	TGTGCCAGCAGTTTCTTCAGGACGGGACAGAGGCCCGCTAACTATGGCTACACCTTC
TRBV19	-	-	TRBJ2-3	CASSIYVSSTDTQYF	TGTGCCAGTAGTATATATGTCTCTAGCACAGATACGCAGTATTTT
TRBV7-2	-	TRBD1	TRBJ1-4	CASSLQGVPNEKLFF	TGTGCCAGCAGCCTGCAGGGGGTGCCTAATGAAAAACTGTTTTTT
TRBV6-1	-	TRBD1	TRBJ1-6	CASSGQGTTSPLHF	TGTGCCAGCAGTGGACAGGGGACGACTTCACCCCTCCACTTT
TRBV7-7	once	TRBD2	TRBJ2-3	CASSPAGRGGLGGTDTQYF	TGTGCCAGCAGCCCAGCGGGGCGGGGAGGGCTGGGCGGCACAGATACGCAGTATTTT